Listed below are T cell receptor beta chains from one sample, sequenced in a study of response to subunit inactivated influenza vaccine. TCRdb ran MiXCR on the RT-PCR reads and lists one entry per CDR3 protein. The sample has some 500,000 distinct CDR3 sequences; 10% to 15% are singletons. This specimen consisted of PBMCs from blood, obtained roughly 6 weeks after vaccination. These receptors all come from a man in his fifties who received an inactivated influenza vaccine. CDR3s include the opening cysteine and the closing phenylalanine or tryptophan. Each record gives: V gene, clone size, D gene, J gene, CDR3 DNA, CDR3 protein. D genes are given only for firm matches. The size field is filled for only some rows; it gives once, few, many or a size class.

>TRBV7-2|.|.|TRBJ2-3
TGTGCCAGCAGACACAGACAAATGCCAGATACGCAGTATTTT
CASRHRQMPDTQYF
>TRBV6-6|many|TRBD1|TRBJ2-7
TGTGCCAGCAGTTACCCTGGACAGGGGAGCTCCTACGAGCAGTACTTC
CASSYPGQGSSYEQYF
>TRBV5-1|few|.|TRBJ2-6
TGCGCCAGCAGCTTAAGTGGAGGGTTTTCTGGGGCCAACGTCCTGACTTTC
CASSLSGGFSGANVLTF
>TRBV12-3/TRBV12-4|many|TRBD1|TRBJ1-1
TGTGCCAGCAGCCTGACAGGGGCCCGGGGTGCTTTCTTT
CASSLTGARGAFF
>TRBV29-1|.|TRBD1|TRBJ2-5
TGCAGCGGTGGACAGGGGGCTGCGGAGACCCAGTACTTC
CSGGQGAAETQYF
>TRBV9|few|.|TRBJ2-7
TGTGCCAGCAGCGTAGGGGGCACCTTCTACGAGCAGTACTTC
CASSVGGTFYEQYF
>TRBV28|few|.|TRBJ1-3
TGTGCCAGCAGCAGGCAGGACACCTCTGGAAACACCATATATTTT
CASSRQDTSGNTIYF
>TRBV28|few|.|TRBJ1-5
TGTGCCAGCAGGCCAGCTATAAGAGTGGATCAGCCCCAGCATTTT
CASRPAIRVDQPQHF
>TRBV11-2|many|TRBD2|TRBJ2-2
TGTGCCAGCAGCCTTACTAGCGGGAAGTACACCGGGGAGCTGTTTTTT
CASSLTSGKYTGELFF
>TRBV6-2/TRBV6-3|few|TRBD2|TRBJ2-5
TGTGCCAGCAGACCGAGCGGGGGTTTCCAAGAGACCCAGTACTTC
CASRPSGGFQETQYF
>TRBV5-1|few|TRBD1|TRBJ2-5
TGCGCCAGCAGCTTGGGTCAGCGACAGGGGATCGGAGAGACCCAGTACTTC
CASSLGQRQGIGETQYF
>TRBV30|few|.|TRBJ2-3
TGTGCCTGGAGCCCGACAGCCTTTAGCACAGATACGCAGTATTTT
CAWSPTAFSTDTQYF
>TRBV15|few|TRBD1|TRBJ2-3
TGTGCCACCAGCAGTGACGTACGGGACAGAATTCCCACAGATACGCAGTATTTT
CATSSDVRDRIPTDTQYF
>TRBV4-1|.|TRBD1|TRBJ1-4
TGCGCCAGCAGCCAAGTGACAGGGCTTTTCGAAAAACTGTTTTTT
CASSQVTGLFEKLFF
>TRBV4-3|.|TRBD2|TRBJ2-2
TGCGCCAGCAGCCAGGTGCTAGCGGAGATGACCGGGGAGCTGTTTTTT
CASSQVLAEMTGELFF
>TRBV20-1|.|.|TRBJ2-1
TGCAGTGCCTTGGCAAGGGGGGTCTCCTACAATGAGCAGTTCTTC
CSALARGVSYNEQFF
>TRBV6-2/TRBV6-3|few|TRBD2|TRBJ2-1
TGTGCCAGCAGTTACTCCCTAGCGGGATACTTATCGAGCTCCTACAATGAGCAGTTCTTC
CASSYSLAGYLSSSYNEQFF
>TRBV5-1|.|TRBD2|TRBJ2-1
TGCGCCAGCAGCTTCGAAGGACTAGCGACGAATGAGCAGTTCTTC
CASSFEGLATNEQFF
>TRBV24-1|.|TRBD1|TRBJ1-5
TGTGCCACCAGTGAACAAAGACAGGGTTCGCGTCAGCCCCAGCATTTT
CATSEQRQGSRQPQHF
>TRBV6-6|.|.|TRBJ2-1
TGTGCCAGCAGTTCCGGGACGTGGAATGAGCAGTTCTTC
CASSSGTWNEQFF
>TRBV20-1|.|TRBD2|TRBJ2-7
TGCAGTGCTAGAAGGACTAGCGGGTGGTCCTACGAGCAGTACTTC
CSARRTSGWSYEQYF
>TRBV28|.|.|TRBJ2-1
TGTGCCAGCAGTCTAGACAGTGATTATAAGAAAGAGCAGTTCTTC
CASSLDSDYKKEQFF
>TRBV7-3|.|TRBD2|TRBJ2-1
TGTGCCAGCAGCTTACGCCCAGCGGGAGTTATTGAGCAGTTCTTC
CASSLRPAGVIEQFF
>TRBV7-2|many|.|TRBJ2-7
TGTGCCAGCAGCTCACTACCTTCCCTCTACGAGCAGTACTTC
CASSSLPSLYEQYF
>TRBV7-9|few|.|TRBJ1-1
TGTGCCAGCAGCCCCGCGGGGGTGAGCACTGAAGCTTTCTTT
CASSPAGVSTEAFF
>TRBV12-3/TRBV12-4|.|TRBD2|TRBJ2-2
TGTGCCAGCAGTTTAGGCTCCCTAGCGGGGGGGGCCACCGGGGAGCTGTTTTTT
CASSLGSLAGGATGELFF
>TRBV12-3/TRBV12-4|.|.|TRBJ2-1
TGTGCCATCAGTGGGGCTAGATTGCAGTTCTTC
CAISGARLQFF
>TRBV5-5|few|.|TRBJ2-5
TGTGCCAGCCGATTATTCCAAGGGGCTGGTCGAGAGACCCAGTACTTC
CASRLFQGAGRETQYF
>TRBV9|few|.|TRBJ2-2
TGTGCCAGCAGCCCCCTGACAGCGAACACCGGGGAGCTGTTTTTT
CASSPLTANTGELFF
>TRBV12-3/TRBV12-4|.|.|TRBJ1-3
TGTGCCAGCAGTTTAGATGTGACCCTCCTAGGGGACACCATATATTTT
CASSLDVTLLGDTIYF
>TRBV11-2|.|TRBD1|TRBJ2-7
TGTGCCACCCGGGACAGGAAAGGCGAGCAGTACTTC
CATRDRKGEQYF
>TRBV11-2|.|TRBD2|TRBJ2-7
TGTGCCAGCAGCTTAAAGGCGACTAGCGGGAGGCTGAGTACCTACGAGCAGTACTTC
CASSLKATSGRLSTYEQYF
>TRBV20-1|many|.|TRBJ2-7
TGCAGTGCTAGACCCCAGACAAACACCTACGAGCAGTACTTC
CSARPQTNTYEQYF
>TRBV5-1|.|TRBD2|TRBJ2-5
TGCGCCAGCAGCAAGGGACTAGCGGGACCCCAAGAGACCCAGTACTTC
CASSKGLAGPQETQYF
>TRBV6-1|.|.|TRBJ2-5
TGTGCCAGCTCCACGGCCTTAGCAGAGACCCAGTACTTC
CASSTALAETQYF
>TRBV18|.|TRBD1|TRBJ1-6
TGTGCCAGCTCACCAACCGGACAGGGGGGGAATTCACCCCTCCACTTT
CASSPTGQGGNSPLHF
>TRBV30|few|TRBD1|TRBJ1-6
TGTGCCTGGAGTCAGGGGGCCTATAATTCACCCCTCCACTTT
CAWSQGAYNSPLHF
>TRBV13|.|.|TRBJ2-7
TGTGCCAGCAGCCCATCTTATACCTACGAGCAGTACTTC
CASSPSYTYEQYF
>TRBV24-1|.|.|TRBJ2-2
TGTGCCACCAGTGGTACCGGGCCCACCGGGGAGCTGTTTTTT
CATSGTGPTGELFF
>TRBV20-1|many|TRBD2|TRBJ2-7
TGCAGCGTAGTAGCGGGAGACGGTGGGTACGAGCAGTACTTC
CSVVAGDGGYEQYF
>TRBV15|.|TRBD1|TRBJ2-3
TGTGCCACCAGCAGATCCCTCGGGACAGGCGACTTGAGGGATACGCAGTATTTT
CATSRSLGTGDLRDTQYF
>TRBV2|.|TRBD2|TRBJ2-2
TGTGCCAGCAGTGGGACTAGCCCCGGGGAGCTGTTTTTT
CASSGTSPGELFF
>TRBV12-3/TRBV12-4|many|.|TRBJ2-2
TGTGCCAGCAGTCCCTTCACCGGGGAGCTGTTTTTT
CASSPFTGELFF
>TRBV4-3|.|TRBD2|TRBJ2-3
TGCGCCAGCAGCCAAGATCCTCCACGTGGGGCTAGCGGGAGCACAGATACGCAGTATTTT
CASSQDPPRGASGSTDTQYF
>TRBV5-1|few|.|TRBJ1-1
TGCGCCAGCAGCGGGGGGGTCTCCAACACTGAAGCTTTCTTT
CASSGGVSNTEAFF
>TRBV7-2|.|TRBD1|TRBJ1-1
TGTGCCAGCAGCCCGACGGGGGACAGAAGCGAAGCTTTCTTT
CASSPTGDRSEAFF
>TRBV11-2|many|.|TRBJ2-3
TGTGCCAGCAGCTTAAGGTTACGGACAGATACGCAGTATTTT
CASSLRLRTDTQYF
>TRBV20-1|.|TRBD2|TRBJ2-3
TGCAGTGCTAGTGGAGATGGGACTAGCGGGAGTACAGATACGCAGTATTTT
CSASGDGTSGSTDTQYF
>TRBV4-2|.|.|TRBJ2-1
TGTGCCAGCAGCCAAGGGTCCCAGGGAAACAATGAGCAGTTCTTC
CASSQGSQGNNEQFF
>TRBV29-1|.|.|TRBJ2-1
TGCAGCGTTGAAGGTAGCGGTCGGGTCTATGAGCAGTTCTTC
CSVEGSGRVYEQFF
>TRBV7-2|.|.|TRBJ1-1
TGTGCCAGCAGCTTGGGCGTCGGTGGGACTGAAGCTTTCTTT
CASSLGVGGTEAFF
>TRBV4-3|.|.|TRBJ1-4
TGCGCCAGCAGCCAAGCACAGGGTGGTCTAGCTAATGAAAAACTGTTTTTT
CASSQAQGGLANEKLFF
>TRBV4-1|few|.|TRBJ1-2
TGCGCCAGCAGCCAAGACGGGCCCGGCCAAGGCTATGGCTACACCTTC
CASSQDGPGQGYGYTF